What follows describes a single T cell receptor beta chain. The germline gives CDR1 SGHRS, CDR2 YFSETQ. V lost 3 bases to trimming and J lost 5 bases; unmatched junction nucleotides: 7. The CDR3 consists of 14 residues. The data derive from a study of T cell changes during pregnancy in multiple sclerosis. Sequencing used immunoSEQ multiplex PCR; TCRdb keeps in-frame clones, though not all of them. There are roughly 85,000 clones in the sample; just over 90% occur only once, and approximately 2.4% lies in the top ten. The clonotype originates from a female donor with multiple sclerosis, enrolled in a pregnancy study. The sequences come from peripheral blood, collected in the first trimester of pregnancy. The rearrangement joins TRBV5-1 to TRBJ2-5; 7 positions agree with TRBD2. The CDR3 nucleotides are TGCGCCAGCAGCTCCGGGACTAAAGAGGAGACCCAGTACTTC. Translating it yields CASSSGTKEETQYF.